These 23 T cell receptor beta chains came from one sample sequenced in a study of T-cell memory formation after mild COVID-19. Each CDR3 protein gets one entry after TCRdb re-called the 5' RACE reads with MiXCR. Of about 210,000 distinct CDR3 sequences in the sample, 10% to 13% were seen once. Sequenced input: PBMCs or a T cell subset sorted from them (not recorded which). The source of these receptors is a man in his late teens or twenties who had mild COVID-19 (a few samples of this study predate the infection). Cell type and time point are not known.

This chain connects TRBV29-1 to TRBJ2-7; D perhaps matches TRBD2 (6 bases). V lost 6 bases and J 2 bases, leaving 17 bases between the germline ends. The CDR3 runs to 14 residues. Germline-derived CDR1 and CDR2 are SQVTM and ANQGSEA. CDR3 sequence: CSVGMTSGAYEQYF. The CDR3 region has the DNA TGCAGCGTGGGAATGACTTCGGGAGCCTACGAGCAGTACTTC.

In this sample, this clonotype turned up a few times. The chain couples TRBV20-1 to TRBJ1-1; 10 bases agree with TRBD1. Germline values: CDR1 DFQATT, CDR2 SNEGSKA (reference sequence). The ends lost 1 base at V and 1 base at J; junction bases unmatched: 18. The CDR3 is made up of 20 amino acids. The CDR3 spells CSARAGRWVERQGANTEAFF. The DNA for the CDR3 is TGCAGTGCTAGAGCGGGACGATGGGTAGAGCGACAGGGGGCGAACACTGAAGCTTTCTTT.

This sequence joins TRBV15 and TRBJ2-7, with 12 bases lining up with TRBD1. Germline trimming cut 9 bases from V and 2 bases from J; bases unmatched to any gene: 8. CDR1 is LNHNV, CDR2 YYDKDF, per germline (reference sequence). The CDR3 runs 15 residues. CDR3 sequence (DNA): TGTGCCACTCTTTCGGGACAGGGGGCCCCCTACGAGCAGTACTTC. This codes for CATLSGQGAPYEQYF.

This clonotype was picked up a small number of times. V gene TRBV6-2 or TRBV6-3 combines with J gene TRBJ2-5, with 7 bases matching TRBD1. CDR1 is MNHEY and CDR2 is SVGEGT in the germline V gene. Unmatched junction bases numbered 9, after V lost 6 bases and J lost 5 bases. The CDR3 has 14 amino acids. CDR3 in amino acids: CASRRQGRSETQYF. The CDR3 region has the DNA TGTGCCAGCAGAAGACAGGGTCGGTCGGAGACCCAGTACTTC.

V and J are TRBV4-3 and TRBJ2-7, with 11 bases aligning to TRBD1. The CDR3 spans 15 residues. Germline V lookup: CDR1 LGHNA, CDR2 YSLEER. V was clipped by 4 bases and J by 0 bases; unmatched bases: 2. CDR3 nucleotides: TGCGCCAGCAGCCTAGGGACAGGGGGCTCCTACGAGCAGTACTTC. As protein: CASSLGTGGSYEQYF.

The chain uses TRBV27 and TRBJ1-6; D is uncertain. Germline assignment: CDR1 MNHEY and CDR2 SMNVEV (reference sequence). The CDR3 has 12 amino acids. V was shortened by 3 bases and J by 7 bases, with 4 bases between the two germline ends. The CDR3 region has the DNA TGTGCCAGCAGTTTCTGGAATTCACCCCTCCACTTT. It is translated as CASSFWNSPLHF.

This clonotype was picked up one time. The V gene is TRBV9, the J gene TRBJ1-2, with TRBD1 as a possible D gene (5 bases). The CDR3 has 13 residues. In germline, CDR1 is SGDLS, CDR2 YYNGEE. Trimming left V 3 bases short and J 1 base short, with 7 bases between. The CDR3 DNA sequence: TGTGCCAGCAGCGAGGGGAGTAACTATGGCTACACCTTC. Protein sequence: CASSEGSNYGYTF. Full variable domain (outside the CDR3, taken from reference TRBV9 and TRBJ1-2): DSGVTQTPKHLITATGQRVTLRCSPRSGDLSVYWYQQSLDQGLQFLIQYYNGEERAKGNILERFSAQQFPDLHSELNLSSLELGDSALYFCASSEGSNYGYTFGSGTRLTVV.

V is TRBV9 and J is TRBJ2-7, with 9 bases aligning to TRBD1. Germline-derived CDR1 and CDR2 are SGDLS and YYNGEE. This CDR3 comprises 13 residues. Losses at the gene ends were 3 bases for V and 4 bases for J; bases not matched to a gene: 2. In DNA, the CDR3 is TGTGCCAGCAGCGGGGGGACAGGGTACGAGCAGTACTTC. It translates to CASSGGTGYEQYF.

The V gene is TRBV6-2 or TRBV6-3, the J gene TRBJ1-1; maybe TRBD1 (5 bases). The CDR3 is 13 amino acids. The ends were cut back, 2 bases at V and 8 bases at J, with 12 bases in the middle. Germline assignment: CDR1 MNHEY and CDR2 SVGEGT. The CDR3 nucleotides read TGTGCCAGCAGTTACGCAGGGATTCAGGAAGCTTTCTTT. Its protein product is CASSYAGIQEAFF.

This clonotype has just a few counts. This sequence joins TRBV30 and TRBJ2-7; 8 bases are shared with TRBD1. CDR1 is GTSNPN, CDR2 SVGIG, per germline (reference sequence). The ends lost 0 bases at V and 3 bases at J; junction bases unmatched: 4. The CDR3 extends over 14 amino acids. The CDR3 sequence is CAWSVGTGGYEQYF. In nucleotides, the CDR3 is TGTGCCTGGAGTGTAGGTACAGGGGGCTACGAGCAGTACTTC.

The table lists this clonotype with many counts. This rearrangement joins TRBV7-3 to TRBJ2-3; D is ambiguous. V dropped 4 bases and J dropped 2 bases, with 10 bases sitting between them. The V gene's germline CDR1 is SGHTA and CDR2 FQGTGA. The CDR3 spans 14 residues. For the CDR3, the DNA is TGTGCCAGCAGCTCCTCGGCCACCACAGATACGCAGTATTTT. Protein sequence: CASSSSATTDTQYF.

The table lists this clonotype with a few counts. The chain is built from TRBV11-2 and TRBJ1-2; TRBD1 aligns across 9 bases. CDR1 is SGHAT and CDR2 is FQNNGV in the germline V gene. The junction had 8 bases not matched to a gene; V was cut back by 5 bases and J by 7 bases. The CDR3 runs to 14 residues. The CDR3 nucleotides are TGTGCCAGCAGCCTGGACAGGGGAGCGAGTGGCTACACCTTC. Translated, it gives CASSLDRGASGYTF.

The sample holds a few counts of this clonotype. V is TRBV5-5 and J is TRBJ2-2; D is uncertain. Germline CDR1 is SGHKS and CDR2 is YYEKEE (reference sequence). This CDR3 has 15 amino acids. Between the trimmed V and J ends, which lost 9 bases and 1 base, there was a span of 16 bases. This chain's CDR3 is CATCRDPGNTGELFF. The CDR3 coding sequence is TGTGCCACCTGCCGCGACCCGGGGAACACCGGGGAGCTGTTTTTT. The entire variable domain, with the rest obtained from reference TRBV5-5 and TRBJ2-2, is as follows: DAGVTQSPTHLIKTRGQQVTLRCSPISGHKSVSWYQQVLGQGPQFIFQYYEKEERGRGNFPDRFSARQFPNYSSELNVNALLLGDSALYLCATCRDPGNTGELFFGEGSRLTVL.

This clonotype occurred a few times. The chain employs TRBV5-1 and TRBJ1-1; 9 bases fit TRBD1. Trimming removed 7 bases from V and 4 bases from J; junction bases left unmatched: 11. The germline V gene encodes CDR1 SGHRS and CDR2 YFSETQ. The CDR3 has 15 residues. For the CDR3, the DNA is TGCGCCAGCCTAGGGACAGGGAGCAAGGGCACTGAAGCTTTCTTT. Translation: CASLGTGSKGTEAFF.

This chain uses TRBV30 with TRBJ1-3, with D unresolved. Trimming cost V 0 bases and J 4 bases, with 7 bases left between them. There are 13 residues in the CDR3. Germline V gene lookup returns CDR1 GTSNPN and CDR2 SVGIG (reference sequence). The CDR3 loop is CAWSVAGGNTIYF. CDR3 in DNA: TGTGCCTGGAGTGTCGCTGGCGGAAACACCATATATTTT.

J is TRBJ1-2 and V is TRBV7-2; D not certain. Per the germline V gene, CDR1 is SGHTA and CDR2 is FQGNSA. V lost 2 bases, J lost 2 bases, and 12 bases lay in between. The CDR3 spans 15 residues. Here the CDR3 reads CASSLMRAQNYGYTF. DNA of the CDR3: TGTGCCAGCAGCTTAATGAGGGCCCAAAACTATGGCTACACCTTC.

At least ten counts were recorded for this clonotype. The chain employs TRBV29-1 and TRBJ2-1, with 9 positions matching TRBD1. J was trimmed by 8 bases and V by 1 base; bases with no gene match: 12. From germline, CDR1 is SQVTM and CDR2 ANQGSEA. The CDR3 has 16 amino acids. CDR3 sequence (DNA): TGCAGCGTTGAAGTGATTGGACAGGGGCCAAATGATGAGCAGTTCTTC. It is translated as CSVEVIGQGPNDEQFF.

The chain combines TRBV2 with TRBJ2-1; no clear D gene. Germline V lookup: CDR1 SNHLY, CDR2 FYNNEI. V lost 4 bases, J lost 9 bases, and 16 bases lay in between. The CDR3 sequence is 14 residues long. CDR3 residues: CASSGRTARVEQFF. The CDR3 DNA follows: TGTGCCAGCAGTGGTCGGACGGCTAGGGTTGAGCAGTTCTTC.

This rearrangement joins TRBV6-2 or TRBV6-3 to TRBJ2-1, with unresolved D. CDR3 length: 14 amino acids. CDR1 and CDR2 from the germline V gene are MNHEY and SVGEGT. Between the trimmed V and J ends, which lost 3 bases and 0 bases, there was a span of 6 bases. CDR3 sequence (DNA): TGTGCCAGCAGTTATCACAGCTCCTACAATGAGCAGTTCTTC. It specifies CASSYHSSYNEQFF.

The chain carries TRBV11-2 and TRBJ1-2, with a weak D call TRBD1 (6 bases). V lost 6 bases, J lost 4 bases, and 9 bases lay in between. This CDR3 region has 12 residues. Looked up from germline, CDR1 is SGHAT and CDR2 is FQNNGV. CDR3 amino acids: CASSSRGYGYTF. DNA of the CDR3: TGTGCCAGCAGTTCCAGGGGCTATGGCTACACCTTC.

The chain carries TRBV6-6 and TRBJ2-7; perhaps TRBD1 as D (6 bases). The CDR3 is 17 residues long. V shed 2 bases and J shed 0 bases, with 17 bases lying between them. The germline V gene has CDR1 MNHNY and CDR2 SVGAGI (reference sequence). This CDR3 is CASSYGGRTESSYEQYV. CDR3 coding DNA: TGTGCCAGCAGTTACGGGGGCAGGACGGAGAGCTCCTACGAGCAGTACGTC.

The J gene is TRBJ2-5, the V gene TRBV7-3, with 13 bases that match TRBD2. CDR3 length: 17 amino acids. V lost 4 bases to trimming and J lost 7 bases; unmatched junction nucleotides: 12. Germline V gene sequence: CDR1 SGHTA, CDR2 FQGTGA. The CDR3 DNA sequence: TGTGCCAGCAGCTCTCAGCCGGGACTAGCGGGGAAGCGGACCCAGTACTTC. The encoded protein is CASSSQPGLAGKRTQYF.

This clonotype was counted between two and nine times. V and J are TRBV5-4 and TRBJ2-5; 11 positions match TRBD1. Germline V CDR1 and CDR2: SGHNT, YYREEE (reference sequence). The CDR3 runs 15 residues. After removal of 1 base from V and 5 bases from J, the junction contained 4 bases not matched to a gene. The CDR3 bases are TGTGCCAGCAGCTTGCAGGGACAGGGGGAGGAGACCCAGTACTTC. Protein sequence: CASSLQGQGEETQYF.